This TCR beta chain was retrieved from a study of OX40 agonist ivuxolimab in advanced cancers. CDR1 is MNHNY, CDR2 SVGAGI, per germline (reference sequence). The CDR3 spans 11 residues. With 0 bases removed from V and 7 bases from J, the gap between germline ends came to 4 bases. TCRdb's copy holds only in-frame clones and misses some; the assay was immunoSEQ multiplex PCR. The top ten hold approximately 1.5% of the sample, which has approximately 90,000 clones, 87% seen once. The receptor was isolated from an adult with an advanced solid tumor such as melanoma, head and neck, liver or kidney cancer. The sequences come from CD4+ or CD8+ T cells sorted from blood, collected in a trial of the OX40 agonist ivuxolimab. The V and J genes are TRBV6-6 and TRBJ2-7; D not certain. The CDR3 sequence is CASSYSKEQYF. In nucleotides, the CDR3 is TGTGCCAGCAGTTACTCGAAAGAGCAGTACTTC.